The following is a T cell receptor (beta chain) sequence with its context. Germline loops: CDR1 SEHNR, CDR2 FQNEAQ (reference sequence). The CDR3 is 15 residues long. J gave up 4 bases and V 4 bases, and 3 bases lay outside the gene matches. This specimen belongs to a study of cytomegalovirus exposure and HLA in healthy donors. The PCR made use of 60 Vbeta and 13 Jbeta primers. Repertoires were generated with immunoSEQ multiplex PCR, while TCRdb's copy carries only in-frame clones and drops some. The table records 120,000 or so clones, over 70% of them present only once. The rearrangement links TRBV7-9 to TRBJ2-7; 14 bases fit TRBD2. Sequenced material: PBMCs. The source is a man aged 40-49 years in good health and CMV-seropositive. CDR3 protein: CASSSGLAGAYEQYF. The CDR3 nucleotides read TGTGCCAGCAGCTCGGGACTAGCGGGAGCATACGAGCAGTACTTC.